This TCR beta chain stems from a study of cytomegalovirus exposure and HLA in healthy donors. General observations from the study: The study found most TCR sequences rare, yet found some public TCRs in many donors.

Trimming took 0 bases from V and 9 from J, leaving 9 bases between them. This CDR3 region has 12 residues. The protocol was immunoSEQ multiplex PCR, while the TCRdb copy is restricted to in-frame clones and leaves out a portion. Of approximately 150,000 clones in the sample, approximately 86% were seen once. The donors were part of the roughly 120-subject validation cohort, which stood apart from the approximately 670-subject first cohort. Notes on this clone: Its target is unknown.

The clonotype comes from a man younger than 35 in good health and CMV-seropositive. Sample: PBMCs. This chain links TRBV23-1 with TRBJ2-7; D gene unclear. TRBV23-1 is known as an ORF, though its function is uncertain. The chain's CDR3 is CASSQSHSVQYF. In DNA, the CDR3 is TGCGCCAGCAGTCAATCCCATTCGGTGCAGTACTTC.